This T cell receptor (beta chain) comes out of a study of Graves' ophthalmopathy and Graves' hyperthyroidism. Comment on this clonotype: A read error may explain this, as a much larger clone is one base away.

The CDR3 contains 15 residues. Germline CDR1 and CDR2: KGHSH and LQKENI. CDR3 regions of TCR beta were amplified from RNA transcripts. HTBI primers primed a first-round RT-PCR, and a second-round multiplex PCR followed. TCRdb called the multiplex PCR reads again in MiXCR, with one record for every CDR3 protein. Among roughly 300,000 distinct CDR3 sequences listed, 15% to 20% were seen once. The sequenced sample was peripheral blood. This receptor was identified in an adult man with Graves' ophthalmopathy. This chain uses TRBV18 with TRBJ2-2; D tentatively fits TRBD1 or TRBD2 (5 bases each). The CDR3 loop reads CASSPNQGATGKLFF. As DNA, the CDR3 is TGTGCCAGCTCACCTAACCAGGGAGCCACCGGGAAGCTGTTTTTT.